Here is one TCR beta chain with its context. Its antigen is unknown. This was the immunoSEQ v3.0 assay at survey level. Sequencing used immunoSEQ multiplex PCR; TCRdb keeps in-frame clones, though not all of them. The table shows around 7,300 clones, with around 80% occurring only once. The data are from a study of long-term antiretroviral therapy in people with HIV. Study conclusions and caveats: Spans of CDR3 length were tighter for HIV repertoires than for controls. The repertoire was dominated at all time points by clones expanded before ART.

Trimming removed 4 bases from V and 5 bases from J, with 10 bases in between. CDR3 size: 12 residues. Germline assignment: CDR1 SGHNT and CDR2 YYREEE (reference sequence). The receptor comes from a man aged 35-49 years with HIV. The sample consisted of unsorted PBMCs, taken approximately 11 months before starting antiretroviral therapy. This chain uses TRBV5-4 with TRBJ2-7; D remains ambiguous. CDR3: CASSTPLHEQYF. DNA for the CDR3: TGTGCCAGCAGCACCCCCCTACACGAGCAGTACTTC.